Here is one TCR beta chain with its context. Through a sample-barcoded 5' primer and a J-beta primer mix, a second PCR was run for about 6 to 11 cycles. TCRdb itself ran the 5' RACE reads through MiXCR, one entry per CDR3 protein. Among approximately 600,000 distinct CDR3 sequences listed, around three fifths were seen once. The CDR3 is made up of 15 amino acids. Germline V CDR1 and CDR2: KGHSH, LQKENI. The J segment lost 3 bases and the V segment lost 5 bases, leaving 6 bases of the junction unmatched. The data derive from a study of blood T cells in healthy people across ages. The sample taken for sequencing was blood. The TCR comes from a man in his 60s in good health. The gene calls are TRBV18 and TRBJ1-1, with TRBD1 matching 10 bases. This CDR3 is CASSSGTGDDTEAFF. The DNA of the CDR3 is TGTGCCAGCTCATCCGGGACAGGGGACGACACTGAAGCTTTCTTT.